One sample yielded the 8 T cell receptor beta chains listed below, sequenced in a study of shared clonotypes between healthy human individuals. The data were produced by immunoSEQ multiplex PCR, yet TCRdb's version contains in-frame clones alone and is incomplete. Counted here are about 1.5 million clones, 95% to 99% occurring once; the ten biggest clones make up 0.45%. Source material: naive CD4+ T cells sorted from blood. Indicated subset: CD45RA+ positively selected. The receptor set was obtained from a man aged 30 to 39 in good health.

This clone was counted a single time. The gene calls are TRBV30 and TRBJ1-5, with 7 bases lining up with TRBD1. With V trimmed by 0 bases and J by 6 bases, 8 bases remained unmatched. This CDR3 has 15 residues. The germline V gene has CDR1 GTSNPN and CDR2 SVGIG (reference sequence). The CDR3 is CAWSVRWDSSQPQHF. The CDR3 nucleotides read TGTGCCTGGAGTGTACGATGGGACAGTAGTCAGCCCCAGCATTTT.

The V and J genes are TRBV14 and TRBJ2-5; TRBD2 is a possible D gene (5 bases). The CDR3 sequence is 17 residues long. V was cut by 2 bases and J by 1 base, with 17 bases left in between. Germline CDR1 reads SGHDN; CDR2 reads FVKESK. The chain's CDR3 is CASSQFRDSPSQETQYF. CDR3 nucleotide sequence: TGTGCCAGCAGCCAATTTCGGGATAGCCCTTCCCAAGAGACCCAGTACTTC.

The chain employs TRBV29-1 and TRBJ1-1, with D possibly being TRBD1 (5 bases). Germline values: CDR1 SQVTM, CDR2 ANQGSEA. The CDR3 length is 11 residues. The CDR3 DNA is TGCTCAGCGAGGGGACTCACTGAAGCTTTCTTT. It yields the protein CSARGLTEAFF. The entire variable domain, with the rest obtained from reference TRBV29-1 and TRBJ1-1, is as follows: SAVISQKPSRDICQRGTSLTIQCQVDSQVTMMFWYRQQPGQSLTLIATANQGSEATYESGFVIDKFPISRPNLTFSTLTVSNMSPEDSSIYLCSARGLTEAFFGQGTRLTVV.

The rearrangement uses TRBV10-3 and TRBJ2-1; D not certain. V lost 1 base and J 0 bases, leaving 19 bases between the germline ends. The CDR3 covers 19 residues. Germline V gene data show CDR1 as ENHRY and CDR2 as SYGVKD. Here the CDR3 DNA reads TGTGCCATCAGTGAGTTTACTTTGGAGTTTTCGAGCTCCTACAATGAGCAGTTCTTC. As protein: CAISEFTLEFSSSYNEQFF.

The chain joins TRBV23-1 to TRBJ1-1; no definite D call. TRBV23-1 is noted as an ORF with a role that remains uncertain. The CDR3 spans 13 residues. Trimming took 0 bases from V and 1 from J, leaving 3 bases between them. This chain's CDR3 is CASSQSGNTEAFF. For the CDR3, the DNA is TGCGCCAGCAGTCAATCAGGGAACACTGAAGCTTTCTTT.

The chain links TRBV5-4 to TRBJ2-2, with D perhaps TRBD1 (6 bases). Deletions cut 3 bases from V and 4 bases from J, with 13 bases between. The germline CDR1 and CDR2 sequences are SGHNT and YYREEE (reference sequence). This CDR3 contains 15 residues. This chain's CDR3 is CASSSQGLGTGELFF. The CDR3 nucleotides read TGTGCCAGCAGCTCCCAGGGGTTAGGCACCGGGGAGCTGTTTTTT.

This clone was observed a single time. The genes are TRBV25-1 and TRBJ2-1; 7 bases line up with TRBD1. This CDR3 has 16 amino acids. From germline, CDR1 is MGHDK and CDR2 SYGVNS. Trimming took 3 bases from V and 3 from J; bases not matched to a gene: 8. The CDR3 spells CASSDRRQGFYNEQFF. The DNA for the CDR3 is TGTGCCAGCAGTGACCGAAGACAGGGTTTCTACAATGAGCAGTTCTTC.

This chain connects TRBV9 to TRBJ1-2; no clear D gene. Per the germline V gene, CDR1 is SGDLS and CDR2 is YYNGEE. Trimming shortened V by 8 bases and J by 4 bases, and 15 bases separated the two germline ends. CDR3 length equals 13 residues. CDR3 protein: CASRGVSGYGYTF. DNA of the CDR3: TGTGCCAGTCGCGGGGTTTCCGGCTATGGCTACACCTTC. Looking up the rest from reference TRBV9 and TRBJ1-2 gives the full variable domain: DSGVTQTPKHLITATGQRVTLRCSPRSGDLSVYWYQQSLDQGLQFLIQYYNGEERAKGNILERFSAQQFPDLHSELNLSSLELGDSALYFCASRGVSGYGYTFGSGTRLTVV.